This T cell receptor (beta chain) is from a study of vaccination and CD4 T cells after COVID-19. The overall study: Six males and four females constituted the convalescent cohort, two of whom were Hispanic. Either the Pfizer-BioNTech BNT162b2 or Moderna mRNA-1273 vaccine was given as two doses. Overlapping spike peptides of SARS-CoV-2, HCoV-NL63, HCoV-OC43 and HCoV-229E were used, and cells were stimulated with them.

The treatment is: roughly 11-day PBMC culture with coronavirus spike peptide pools or control peptides (ViraFEST assay). Via ViraFEST, peptide pools expanded antigen-specific T cells before TCR sequencing. Sequence data for DNA of cultured CD4+ T cells were generated by the Oncomine TCR Beta short-read assay. Via MiXCR, TCRdb re-called the PCR reads, giving one row per CDR3 protein. Among 11,000 or so distinct CDR3 sequences listed, roughly 46% were seen once. With respect to this clonotype: Its antigen is still unknown.

This CDR3 has 15 residues. Between the trimmed V and J ends, which lost 4 bases and 11 bases, there was a span of 18 bases. The germline gives CDR1 MNHEY, CDR2 SVGAGI. Sequencing was done on a sample of CD4+ T cells from blood, cultured in vitro. The clonotype was recovered from a human donor who had recovered from COVID-19. The rearrangement uses TRBV6-5 and TRBJ1-6; D remains unclear. CDR3 protein: CASSSGVLLGTPLHF. For the CDR3, the DNA is TGTGCCAGCAGTTCCGGGGTGTTATTGGGGACACCCCTCCACTTT.